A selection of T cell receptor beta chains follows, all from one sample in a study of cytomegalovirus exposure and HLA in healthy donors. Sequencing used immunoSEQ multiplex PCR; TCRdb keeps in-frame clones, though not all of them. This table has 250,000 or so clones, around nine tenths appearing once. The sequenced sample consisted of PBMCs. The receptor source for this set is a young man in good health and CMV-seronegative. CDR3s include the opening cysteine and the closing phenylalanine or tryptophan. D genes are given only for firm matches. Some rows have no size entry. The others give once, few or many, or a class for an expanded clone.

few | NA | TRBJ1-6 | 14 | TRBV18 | CASSMVAGESPLHF | TGTGCCAGCTCGATGGTCGCCGGGGAATCACCCCTCCACTTT
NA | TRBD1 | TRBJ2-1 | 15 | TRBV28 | CASSFGRQGSGEQFF | TGTGCCAGCAGTTTCGGGCGACAGGGGAGCGGTGAGCAGTTCTTC
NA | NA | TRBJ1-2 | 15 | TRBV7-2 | CASASSAGYHYGYTF | TGTGCCAGCGCCTCTAGCGCGGGGTACCACTATGGCTACACCTTC
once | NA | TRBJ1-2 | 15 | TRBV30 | CAWSLFARGVWGYTF | TGTGCCTGGAGCCTTTTTGCTCGGGGAGTCTGGGGCTACACCTTC
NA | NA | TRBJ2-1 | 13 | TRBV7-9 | CASSPPRGNEQFF | TGTGCCAGCAGCCCTCCCAGGGGCAATGAGCAGTTCTTC
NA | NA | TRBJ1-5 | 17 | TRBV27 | CASSTFMGPLRGQPQHF | TGTGCCAGCAGTACGTTTATGGGGCCACTAAGAGGTCAGCCCCAGCATTTT
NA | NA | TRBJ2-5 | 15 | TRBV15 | CATSRVPGVGETQYF | TGTGCCACCAGCAGAGTTCCAGGGGTGGGGGAGACCCAGTACTTC
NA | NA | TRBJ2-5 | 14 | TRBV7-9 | CASSLRGYQETQYF | TGTGCCAGCAGCTTAAGAGGGTACCAAGAGACCCAGTACTTC
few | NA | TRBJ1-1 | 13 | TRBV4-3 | CASSQRSLTEAFF | TGCGCCAGCAGCCAACGATCTCTAACTGAAGCTTTCTTT
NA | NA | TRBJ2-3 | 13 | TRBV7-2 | CASSWVTTDTQYF | TGTGCCAGCAGCTGGGTGACTACAGATACGCAGTATTTT
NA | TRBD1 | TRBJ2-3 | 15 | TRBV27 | CASSSGTGGDDTQYF | TGTGCCAGCAGTTCGGGGACAGGGGGGGATGATACGCAGTATTTT
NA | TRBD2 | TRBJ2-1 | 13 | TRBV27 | CASSSGLAAEQFF | TGTGCCAGCAGTTCCGGACTAGCAGCTGAGCAGTTCTTC
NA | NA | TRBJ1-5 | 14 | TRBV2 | CASSGRGAHQPQHF | TGTGCCAGCAGTGGTCGGGGGGCCCATCAGCCCCAGCATTTT
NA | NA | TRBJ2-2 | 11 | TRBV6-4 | CASSRGGELFF | TGTGCCAGCAGCCGGGGCGGGGAGCTGTTTTTT
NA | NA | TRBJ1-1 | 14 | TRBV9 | CASSASGRATEAFF | TGTGCCAGCAGCGCCTCAGGGAGGGCCACTGAAGCTTTCTTT
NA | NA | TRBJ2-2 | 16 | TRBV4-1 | CASSHPSRENTGELFF | TGCGCCAGCAGCCACCCGTCTAGAGAGAACACCGGGGAGCTGTTTTTT
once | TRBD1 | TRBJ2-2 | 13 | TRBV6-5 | CASWTGGTGELFF | TGTGCCAGTTGGACAGGGGGCACCGGGGAGCTGTTTTTT
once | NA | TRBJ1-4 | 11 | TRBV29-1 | CSVEADEKLFF | TGCAGCGTTGAAGCAGATGAAAAACTGTTTTTT
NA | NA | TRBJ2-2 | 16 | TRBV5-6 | CASSTLGHLNTGELFF | TGTGCCAGCAGCACCCTAGGACACCTAAACACCGGGGAGCTGTTTTTT
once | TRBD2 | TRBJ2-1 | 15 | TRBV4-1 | CASSPLAGVNDEQFF | TGCGCCAGCAGCCCACTAGCGGGAGTAAACGATGAGCAGTTCTTC
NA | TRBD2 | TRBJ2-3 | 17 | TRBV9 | CASSVSQGGLDGDTQYF | TGTGCCAGCAGCGTATCCCAGGGAGGGCTCGATGGAGATACGCAGTATTTT
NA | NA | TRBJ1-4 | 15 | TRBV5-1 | CASSPREATNEKLFF | TGCGCCAGCAGCCCCCGAGAGGCAACTAATGAAAAACTGTTTTTT
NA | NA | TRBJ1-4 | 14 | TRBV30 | CAFRGGMANEKLFF | TGTGCCTTTCGAGGGGGTATGGCTAATGAAAAACTGTTTTTT
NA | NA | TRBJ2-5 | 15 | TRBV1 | CTSSQGDSEEETQYF | TGCACCAGCAGCCAAGGGGACAGTGAGGAAGAGACCCAGTACTTC
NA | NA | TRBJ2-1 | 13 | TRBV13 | CASSLGSVYEQFF | TGTGCCAGCAGCTTAGGGAGCGTCTATGAGCAGTTCTTC
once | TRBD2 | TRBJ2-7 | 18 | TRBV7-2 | CASSLARVAGGPTYEQYF | TGTGCCAGCAGCTTAGCCAGGGTAGCGGGAGGGCCAACCTACGAGCAGTACTTC
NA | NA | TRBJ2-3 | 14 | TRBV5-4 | CASSLSFVGDTQYF | TGTGCCAGCAGCTTGAGTTTTGTGGGCGATACGCAGTATTTT
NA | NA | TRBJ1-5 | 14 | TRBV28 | CASRYGLGVQPQHF | TGTGCCAGCAGGTACGGCCTCGGGGTTCAGCCCCAGCATTTT
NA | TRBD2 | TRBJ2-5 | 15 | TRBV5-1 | CASSTSGGFQETQYF | TGCGCCAGCAGTACTAGCGGGGGTTTCCAAGAGACCCAGTACTTC
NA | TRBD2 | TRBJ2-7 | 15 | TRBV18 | CASSPAGGFSYEQYF | TGTGCCAGCTCACCGGCGGGAGGGTTTTCCTACGAGCAGTACTTC
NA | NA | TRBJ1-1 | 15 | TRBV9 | CASSVAGIDDTEAFF | TGTGCCAGCAGCGTAGCGGGGATTGATGACACTGAAGCTTTCTTT
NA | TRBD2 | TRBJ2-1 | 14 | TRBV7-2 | CASSSLLAGSEQFF | TGTGCCAGCAGCTCCTTACTAGCGGGAAGTGAGCAGTTCTTC
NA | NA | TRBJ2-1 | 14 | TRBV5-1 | CASSLERRDNEQFF | TGCGCCAGCAGCTTGGAGCGGAGAGACAATGAGCAGTTCTTC
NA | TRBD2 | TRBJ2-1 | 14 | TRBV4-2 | CASSRPGLAQEQFF | TGTGCCAGCAGCCGACCGGGACTAGCACAGGAGCAGTTCTTC
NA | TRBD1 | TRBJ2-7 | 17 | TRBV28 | CASSLYGRGLMKNEQYF | TGTGCCAGCAGTCTCTATGGCAGGGGGCTTATGAAAAACGAGCAGTACTTC
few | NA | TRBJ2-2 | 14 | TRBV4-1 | CASRREANTGELFF | TGCGCCAGCCGGAGGGAAGCGAACACCGGGGAGCTGTTTTTT
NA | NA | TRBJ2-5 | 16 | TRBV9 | CASSVSGLGTKETQYF | TGTGCCAGCAGCGTATCGGGCTTGGGGACAAAAGAGACCCAGTACTTC
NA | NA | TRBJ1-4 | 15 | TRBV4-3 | CASKRVTATNEKLFF | TGCGCCAGCAAGCGGGTCACTGCAACTAATGAAAAACTGTTTTTT
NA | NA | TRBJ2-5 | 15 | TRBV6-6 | CASSFRTGGRETQYF | TGTGCCAGCAGTTTTCGGACCGGGGGTCGGGAGACCCAGTACTTC
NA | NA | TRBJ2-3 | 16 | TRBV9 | CASSVGGSGGTDTQYF | TGTGCCAGCAGCGTAGGAGGGTCAGGGGGGACAGATACGCAGTATTTT
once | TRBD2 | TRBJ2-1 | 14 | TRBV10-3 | CAIDRGGAYNEQFF | TGTGCCATCGATCGGGGGGGAGCCTACAATGAGCAGTTCTTC
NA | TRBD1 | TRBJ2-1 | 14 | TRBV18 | CASSPRDRDNEQFF | TGTGCCAGCTCACCTCGGGACAGAGACAATGAGCAGTTCTTC
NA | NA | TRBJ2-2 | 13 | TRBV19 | CASRNRDTGELFF | TGTGCCAGTAGGAACAGGGACACCGGGGAGCTGTTTTTT
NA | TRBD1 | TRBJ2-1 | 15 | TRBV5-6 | CASSLRDRKDNEQFF | TGTGCCAGCAGCTTAAGGGACAGGAAAGACAATGAGCAGTTCTTC
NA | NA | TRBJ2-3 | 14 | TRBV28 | CASSLRSDTDTQYF | TGTGCCAGCAGTTTAAGGAGCGACACAGATACGCAGTATTTT
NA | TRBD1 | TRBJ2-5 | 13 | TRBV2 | CASSEGDRVSQYF | TGTGCCAGCAGTGAAGGGGACAGGGTGAGCCAGTACTTC
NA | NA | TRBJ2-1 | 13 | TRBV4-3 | CASSQELFNEQFF | TGCGCCAGCAGCCAAGAACTATTCAATGAGCAGTTCTTC
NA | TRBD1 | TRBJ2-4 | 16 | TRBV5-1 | CASSLRQGFVKNIQYF | TGCGCCAGCAGCCTTAGACAGGGATTTGTCAAAAACATTCAGTACTTC
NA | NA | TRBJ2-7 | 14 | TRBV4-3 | CASSQGVETYEQYF | TGCGCCAGCAGCCAAGGTGTGGAGACCTACGAGCAGTACTTC
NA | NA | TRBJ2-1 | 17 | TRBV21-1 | CASSTRPGAAEYNEQFF | TGTGCCAGCAGCACGCGCCCTGGGGCTGCAGAATACAATGAGCAGTTCTTC
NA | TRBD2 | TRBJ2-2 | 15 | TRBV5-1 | CASQLAGTNTGELFF | TGCGCCAGCCAATTAGCGGGAACGAACACCGGGGAGCTGTTTTTT
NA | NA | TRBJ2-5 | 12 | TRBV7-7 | CASRGTGNTQYF | TGTGCCAGCAGGGGTACAGGGAATACCCAGTACTTC
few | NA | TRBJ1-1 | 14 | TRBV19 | CASSPPQVRTEAFF | TGTGCCAGTAGTCCCCCGCAAGTGAGGACTGAAGCTTTCTTT
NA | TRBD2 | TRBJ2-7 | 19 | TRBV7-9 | CASSSLGTSGRAWTNEQYF | TGTGCCAGCAGCTCGCTTGGGACTAGCGGGAGGGCCTGGACAAACGAGCAGTACTTC
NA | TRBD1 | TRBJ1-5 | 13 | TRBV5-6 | CASSLTGEQPQHF | TGTGCCAGCAGCTTGACAGGGGAGCAGCCCCAGCATTTT
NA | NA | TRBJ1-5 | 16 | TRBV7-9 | CASSIRRRVDNQPQHF | TGTGCCAGCAGCATTAGGCGCCGGGTTGACAATCAGCCCCAGCATTTT
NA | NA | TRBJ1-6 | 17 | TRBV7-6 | CASSLGEQGSYNSPLHF | TGTGCCAGCAGCTTGGGCGAACAGGGCTCCTATAATTCACCCCTCCACTTT
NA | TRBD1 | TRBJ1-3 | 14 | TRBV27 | CASGPDRAGNTIYF | TGTGCCAGCGGGCCTGACAGGGCGGGAAACACCATATATTTT
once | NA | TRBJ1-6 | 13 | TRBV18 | CASSPGDNSPLHF | TGTGCCAGCTCACCCGGTGATAATTCACCCCTCCACTTT
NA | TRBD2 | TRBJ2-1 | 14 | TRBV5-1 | CASSLGREGNEQFF | TGCGCCAGCAGCTTAGGGCGGGAGGGGAATGAGCAGTTCTTC